This is a list of T cell receptor beta chains from one sample in a study of T cell repertoires in cytomegalovirus infection. TCRdb independently ran MiXCR on the reads; one entry per CDR3 protein. The sample has approximately 150,000 distinct CDR3 sequences, roughly 21% seen once. For these TCRs, the target antigens are not known. Specimen: CD8+ T cells from cultured PBMCs, collected from culture after CMV antigen stimulation. Source of these receptors: a human donor in good health (CMV status not recorded). Some clones in this sample may be carry-over from other donors' samples. The CDR3 runs from the conserved cysteine through the conserved F or W. D genes are given only for firm matches. Expanded clones are given a class, and other clones once, few, many or no size at all.

size: NA; D: TRBD1; V: TRBV9; J: TRBJ1-2; DNA: TGTGCCAGCAGCGTAGAGAAGGGAGCGGGACAGGTCTTCTATGGCTACACCTTC; CDR3: CASSVEKGAGQVFYGYTF
size: NA; D: NA; V: TRBV15; J: TRBJ1-1; DNA: TGTGCCACCAGCAGAGTGTCCTCCCCAGGGGACACTGAAGCTTTCTTT; CDR3: CATSRVSSPGDTEAFF
size: few; D: NA; V: TRBV12-5; J: TRBJ2-1; DNA: TGTGCTAGTGGTCCGCAAGATCCGGGTCCGGGACTCTACAATGAGCAGTTCTTC; CDR3: CASGPQDPGPGLYNEQFF
size: many; D: TRBD2; V: TRBV7-9; J: TRBJ2-1; DNA: TGTGCCAGCAGTCCCAACGGGGGGGCCGTGTGGGAGCAGTTCTTC; CDR3: CASSPNGGAVWEQFF
size: NA; D: NA; V: TRBV6-5; J: TRBJ2-1; DNA: TGTGCCAGCAGTACAGGGAGTGTTTACAATGAGCAGTTCTTC; CDR3: CASSTGSVYNEQFF
size: NA; D: TRBD2; V: TRBV7-6; J: TRBJ2-3; DNA: TGTGCCAGCAGCCTGGGACTAGCGGGGGGGTCAGGCACAGATACGCAGTATTTT; CDR3: CASSLGLAGGSGTDTQYF
size: NA; D: NA; V: TRBV12-3/TRBV12-4; J: TRBJ1-4; DNA: TGTGCCAGCACAAAGTGGGAAACGGTTACTAATGAAAAACTGTTTTTT; CDR3: CASTKWETVTNEKLFF
size: few; D: NA; V: TRBV11-2; J: TRBJ2-4; DNA: TGTGCCAGCAGCTTAGTTGAGGGGGTCGCCAAAAACATTCAGTACTTC; CDR3: CASSLVEGVAKNIQYF
size: few; D: NA; V: TRBV5-6; J: TRBJ2-7; DNA: TGTGCCAGCAGCTTCTCTGGGGCAGGGTACTCCTACGAGCAGTACTTC; CDR3: CASSFSGAGYSYEQYF
size: NA; D: NA; V: TRBV7-9; J: TRBJ2-3; DNA: TGTGCCAGCAGTCCCCCTCTATCAGATACGCAGTATTTT; CDR3: CASSPPLSDTQYF
size: NA; D: NA; V: TRBV7-6; J: TRBJ2-1; DNA: TGTGCCAGCAGCCCCCCGGGGCTAGCGAGCAATGAGCAGTTCTTC; CDR3: CASSPPGLASNEQFF
size: few; D: TRBD1; V: TRBV27; J: TRBJ1-2; DNA: TGTGCCAGCAGTTATTCCGGGACAGGGATCGGCTACACCTTC; CDR3: CASSYSGTGIGYTF
size: NA; D: NA; V: TRBV12-3/TRBV12-4; J: TRBJ1-5; DNA: TGTGCCAGCAGTTTAGCCAGCCTCAATCAGCCCCAGCATTTT; CDR3: CASSLASLNQPQHF
size: few; D: NA; V: TRBV12-3/TRBV12-4; J: TRBJ1-1; DNA: TGTGCCAGCAGTTTAGGGGACAACCGGAACACTGAAGCTTTCTTT; CDR3: CASSLGDNRNTEAFF
size: NA; D: NA; V: TRBV4-3; J: TRBJ1-2; DNA: TGCGCCAGCAGCCAAGAAAGTATAGGGGATAACTATGGCTACACCTTC; CDR3: CASSQESIGDNYGYTF
size: NA; D: NA; V: TRBV7-2; J: TRBJ1-4; DNA: TGTGCCAGCAGCTTAGGGGGAAAACTGTTTTTT; CDR3: CASSLGGKLFF
size: few; D: NA; V: TRBV7-9; J: TRBJ1-1; DNA: TGTGCCAGCAGCCCTCCGACAGGCCTTGGGACTGAAGCTTTCTTT; CDR3: CASSPPTGLGTEAFF
size: NA; D: NA; V: TRBV6-2/TRBV6-3; J: TRBJ2-3; DNA: TGTGCCAGCATGGAGGGTCGTATCACAGATACGCAGTATTTT; CDR3: CASMEGRITDTQYF
size: NA; D: NA; V: TRBV12-3/TRBV12-4; J: TRBJ2-3; DNA: TGTGCCAGCAGTCGAGGGACGAACACAGATACGCAGTATTTT; CDR3: CASSRGTNTDTQYF
size: few; D: TRBD1; V: TRBV28; J: TRBJ1-5; DNA: TGTGCCAGCAAGGAGAGGGGGCGCGGTCAGCCCCAGCATTTT; CDR3: CASKERGRGQPQHF
size: NA; D: NA; V: TRBV27; J: TRBJ1-1; DNA: TGTGCCAGCAGTCCTTTCTCCGGGACATTGAACACTGAAGCTTTCTTT; CDR3: CASSPFSGTLNTEAFF
size: many; D: NA; V: TRBV27; J: TRBJ2-6; DNA: TGTGCCAGCAGTTTATCCTCATTCTCTGGGGCCAACGTCCTGACTTTC; CDR3: CASSLSSFSGANVLTF
size: NA; D: NA; V: TRBV12-3/TRBV12-4; J: TRBJ2-3; DNA: TGTGCCAGCGCGAGGACCGCGGCGGATACGCAGTATTTT; CDR3: CASARTAADTQYF
size: few; D: NA; V: TRBV28; J: TRBJ1-4; DNA: TGTGCCAGCAGTACCCGGGACACGGAGGGGGAACTGTTTTTT; CDR3: CASSTRDTEGELFF
size: few; D: NA; V: TRBV4-2; J: TRBJ1-2; DNA: TGTGCCAGCAGCAACCCTTTCAGGGGTGTGGACTATGGCTACACCTTC; CDR3: CASSNPFRGVDYGYTF
size: NA; D: TRBD1; V: TRBV12-3/TRBV12-4; J: TRBJ2-5; DNA: TGTGCCAGCAGTCAACAGCAGGGGGCTCGGGAGACCCAGTACTTC; CDR3: CASSQQQGARETQYF
size: once; D: NA; V: TRBV29-1; J: TRBJ1-1; DNA: TGCAGCGTCCACAGAGCGGCGGGGAACACTGAAGCTTTCTTT; CDR3: CSVHRAAGNTEAFF
size: many; D: TRBD1; V: TRBV7-6; J: TRBJ2-7; DNA: TGTGCCAGCAGCCCCGGGACAGGGGCCTACGAGCAGTACTTC; CDR3: CASSPGTGAYEQYF
size: many; D: NA; V: TRBV7-8; J: TRBJ1-5; DNA: TGTGCCAGCAGCTCACAGGGTCCATATAGCAATCAGCCCCAGCATTTT; CDR3: CASSSQGPYSNQPQHF
size: NA; D: NA; V: TRBV11-2; J: TRBJ2-7; DNA: TGTGCCAGCAGTTCGACCGGACGGCGATCCTACGAGCAGTACTTC; CDR3: CASSSTGRRSYEQYF
size: NA; D: NA; V: TRBV7-2; J: TRBJ1-3; DNA: TGTGCCAGCAGCTCGGGAGGAGGGACTGGAAACACCATATATTTT; CDR3: CASSSGGGTGNTIYF
size: NA; D: TRBD2; V: TRBV6-5; J: TRBJ2-5; DNA: TGTGCCAGCAGTTACGAGGTAGCGGGGGACCAAGAGACCCAGTACTTC; CDR3: CASSYEVAGDQETQYF
size: NA; D: TRBD1; V: TRBV4-1; J: TRBJ1-5; DNA: TGCGCCAGCAGCCATTCGGGACAGAATCAGCCCCAGCATTTT; CDR3: CASSHSGQNQPQHF
size: NA; D: TRBD1; V: TRBV6-5; J: TRBJ1-1; DNA: TGTGCCAGCAGTCCCCAACAGGGGAGGAGCACTGAAGCTTTCTTT; CDR3: CASSPQQGRSTEAFF
size: few; D: NA; V: TRBV10-1; J: TRBJ1-5; DNA: TGCGCCAGCACCAGAGTTAGAACGAGACAGGACAATCAGCCCCAGCATTTT; CDR3: CASTRVRTRQDNQPQHF
size: few; D: NA; V: TRBV12-3/TRBV12-4; J: TRBJ2-7; DNA: TGTGCCAGCAGCCCGGGGGCGGACTACGAGCAGTACTTC; CDR3: CASSPGADYEQYF
size: NA; D: NA; V: TRBV27; J: TRBJ2-5; DNA: TGTGCCAGCAGTTTAAGACGGGGCAGACAAGAGACCCAGTACTTC; CDR3: CASSLRRGRQETQYF
size: NA; D: NA; V: TRBV7-9; J: TRBJ2-7; DNA: TGTGCCAGCAGCTTTCTGGATAACGAGCAGTACTTC; CDR3: CASSFLDNEQYF
size: NA; D: NA; V: TRBV12-3/TRBV12-4; J: TRBJ1-2; DNA: TGTGCCAGCAGTCCGGGAGGGGGAACTGGCTACACCTTC; CDR3: CASSPGGGTGYTF
size: NA; D: NA; V: TRBV20-1; J: TRBJ1-2; DNA: TGCAGTGCTAGAGAAGCGGGGGGCCCTTTCTATGGCTACACCTTC; CDR3: CSAREAGGPFYGYTF
size: NA; D: NA; V: TRBV29-1; J: TRBJ2-7; DNA: TGCAGCGGCGTTGACAGGTTTTACGAGCAGTACTTC; CDR3: CSGVDRFYEQYF
size: few; D: NA; V: TRBV7-2; J: TRBJ2-3; DNA: TGTGCCAGCAGCCAGGGACTTGCTGATACGCAGTATTTT; CDR3: CASSQGLADTQYF
size: NA; D: NA; V: TRBV11-2; J: TRBJ2-7; DNA: TGTGCCAGCACGGTGGGCGGGATCTCCTACGAGCAGTACTTC; CDR3: CASTVGGISYEQYF
size: many; D: NA; V: TRBV7-8; J: TRBJ1-3; DNA: TGTGCCAGCAGTCCAACCCGGGGCTACAGGGAGAGGCTTGGAAACACCATATATTTT; CDR3: CASSPTRGYRERLGNTIYF
size: NA; D: NA; V: TRBV15; J: TRBJ1-1; DNA: TGTGCCACCAGCCAAGGGGGTACAACTGAAGCTTTCTTT; CDR3: CATSQGGTTEAFF
size: NA; D: NA; V: TRBV6-1; J: TRBJ2-3; DNA: TGTGCCAGCAGTCGAGGGTTTGATCGACAGAGAATAAGCACAGATACGCAGTATTTT; CDR3: CASSRGFDRQRISTDTQYF
size: NA; D: NA; V: TRBV25-1; J: TRBJ2-5; DNA: TGTGCCAGCAGTGAATTGGGCATTCAAGAGACCCAGTACTTC; CDR3: CASSELGIQETQYF
size: few; D: NA; V: TRBV6-5; J: TRBJ1-1; DNA: TGTGCCAGCAGTTACTCGTTCACGGGGGGCACTGAAGCTTTCTTT; CDR3: CASSYSFTGGTEAFF
size: few; D: TRBD2; V: TRBV7-2; J: TRBJ2-3; DNA: TGTGCCAGCAGCTTAAGCGGGGCCGGCACAGATACGCAGTATTTT; CDR3: CASSLSGAGTDTQYF
size: NA; D: NA; V: TRBV28; J: TRBJ2-2; DNA: TGTGCCAGCACCTTATTTCCGGGCTCGACAAAGAACACCGGGGAGCTGTTTTTT; CDR3: CASTLFPGSTKNTGELFF
size: few; D: NA; V: TRBV7-9; J: TRBJ2-1; DNA: TGTGCCAGCAGCTTGACGGAAAGACCCTACAATGAGCAGTTCTTC; CDR3: CASSLTERPYNEQFF
size: few; D: NA; V: TRBV2; J: TRBJ2-7; DNA: TGTGCCAGCAGCGTCCTCCGGGAAGAGCAGTACTTC; CDR3: CASSVLREEQYF
size: many; D: TRBD1; V: TRBV7-8; J: TRBJ1-5; DNA: TGTGCCAGCAGCGCCCGGGACAGGGGGCCCAAAGAGGGCAATCAGCCCCAGCATTTT; CDR3: CASSARDRGPKEGNQPQHF